Below are 10 T cell receptor beta chains sequenced from a single sample in a study of CD8 T cells in Susac syndrome. The authors reverse transcribed roughly 0.5 to 1 ug RNA with random hexamers. MiXCR, run by TCRdb on the immunoSEQ multiplex PCR reads, gives a single entry per CDR3 protein. The sample records roughly 50,000 distinct CDR3 sequences, 92% being singletons. Sequenced sample: CD8+ T cells from PBMCs. These receptors were collected from a human donor in good health.

The chain has TRBV2 and TRBJ2-1; 14 nucleotides line up with TRBD2. V shed 3 bases, J shed 9 bases, and the junction held 7 bases outside the gene matches. CDR1 is SNHLY, CDR2 FYNNEI, per germline. The CDR3 has 16 residues. CDR3 nucleotides: TGTGCCAGCAGTGACGGGACTAGCGGGAGAGTGGGTGAGCAGTTCTTC. Translation: CASSDGTSGRVGEQFF.

In its sample, this clonotype was seen once. The chain's CDR3 is CASSYSGYITGELFF. The CDR3 bases are TGTGCCAGCAGTTACTCGGGCTATATCACCGGGGAGCTGTTTTTT. This chain uses TRBV6-5 with TRBJ2-2; D remains ambiguous. With 0 bases removed from V and 4 bases from J, the gap between germline ends came to 9 bases. This CDR3 contains 15 residues. CDR1 and CDR2 from the germline V gene are MNHEY and SVGAGI.

There are a few counts of this clonotype. The chain combines TRBV5-1 with TRBJ2-7; D possibly corresponds to TRBD2 (6 bases). V was shortened by 5 bases and J by 3 bases, with 15 bases between the two germline ends. The CDR3 covers 14 residues. CDR1 and CDR2 from the germline V gene are SGHRS and YFSETQ. CDR3 protein: CASRVSGRYYEQYF. The CDR3 DNA is TGCGCCAGCAGAGTTTCAGGGAGGTACTACGAGCAGTACTTC.

The chain is built from TRBV14 and TRBJ2-3; a possible D gene is TRBD2 (5 bases). The CDR3 loop spans 13 amino acids. V was clipped by 1 base and J by 6 bases, with 8 bases between them. CDR1 is SGHDN and CDR2 is FVKESK in the germline V gene. DNA of the CDR3: TGTGCCAGCAGCCAAGGCTCGGGGGATACGCAGTATTTT. Residues: CASSQGSGDTQYF. Based on the CDR3 plus reference TRBV14 and TRBJ2-3, the full variable domain is EAGVTQFPSHSVIEKGQTVTLRCDPISGHDNLYWYRRVMGKEIKFLLHFVKESKQDESGMPNNRFLAERTGGTYSTLKVQPAELEDSGVYFCASSQGSGDTQYFGPGTRLTVL.

The chain carries TRBV11-2 and TRBJ1-1; D not resolved. V was pared by 5 bases and J by 0 bases, with 10 bases between. This CDR3 region has 14 residues. CDR1 and CDR2 from the germline V gene are SGHAT and FQNNGV. CDR3 DNA: TGTGCCAGCAGCCAAACAGTCCTGAACACTGAAGCTTTCTTT. It encodes CASSQTVLNTEAFF.

The chain combines TRBV20-1 with TRBJ1-2; D is undetermined. The germline gives CDR1 DFQATT, CDR2 SNEGSKA (reference sequence). V shed 5 bases and J shed 8 bases, with 18 bases lying between them. This CDR3 region has 13 residues. The CDR3 loop reads CSAEDGLDWGYTF. The CDR3 bases are TGCAGTGCTGAGGACGGTTTGGATTGGGGCTACACCTTC.

The rearrangement links TRBV5-1 to TRBJ1-4; D uncertain. The CDR3 has 16 residues. From germline, CDR1 is SGHRS and CDR2 YFSETQ. The V and J ends lost 5 bases and 0 bases respectively, with 14 bases between them. The CDR3 is CASRPRTVATNEKLFF. The CDR3 DNA reads as TGCGCCAGCAGGCCTCGGACGGTTGCAACTAATGAAAAACTGTTTTTT.

The CDR3 DNA sequence: TGTGCCAGCAGCCCCACAGGGGCCCCCGGGGAGCTGTTTTTT. It is translated as CASSPTGAPGELFF. J is TRBJ2-2 and V is TRBV7-8; 7 bases map to TRBD1. CDR1 is SGHVS, CDR2 FQNEAQ, per germline. V was pared by 5 bases and J by 6 bases, with 6 bases of the junction left unmatched. The CDR3 runs 14 residues. The full variable domain, with the rest looked up from reference TRBV7-8 and TRBJ2-2, is GAGVSQSPRYKVAKRGQDVALRCDPISGHVSLFWYQQALGQGPEFLTYFQNEAQLDKSGLPSDRFFAERPEGSVSTLKIQRTQQEDSAVYLCASSPTGAPGELFFGEGSRLTVL.

This clonotype was observed a single time. The chain joins TRBV27 to TRBJ2-1; perhaps TRBD1 as D (5 bases). Germline CDR1 is MNHEY and CDR2 is SMNVEV (reference sequence). V gave up 3 bases and J gave up 3 bases, with 18 bases separating them. The CDR3 has 17 amino acids. The CDR3 protein is CASSFSGVGANYNEQFF. CDR3 sequence (DNA): TGTGCCAGCAGTTTTTCCGGTGTAGGGGCTAACTACAATGAGCAGTTCTTC.

V and J are TRBV7-2 and TRBJ2-1, with D maybe TRBD1 (5 bases). Germline-derived CDR1 and CDR2 are SGHTA and FQGNSA. This CDR3 has 19 residues. V lost 2 bases and J 3 bases, leaving 23 bases between the germline ends. The CDR3 coding sequence is TGTGCCAGCAGCTTAAGAGGAAGGGGCGGAGTTTTCTACTACAATGAGCAGTTCTTC. It encodes CASSLRGRGGVFYYNEQFF.